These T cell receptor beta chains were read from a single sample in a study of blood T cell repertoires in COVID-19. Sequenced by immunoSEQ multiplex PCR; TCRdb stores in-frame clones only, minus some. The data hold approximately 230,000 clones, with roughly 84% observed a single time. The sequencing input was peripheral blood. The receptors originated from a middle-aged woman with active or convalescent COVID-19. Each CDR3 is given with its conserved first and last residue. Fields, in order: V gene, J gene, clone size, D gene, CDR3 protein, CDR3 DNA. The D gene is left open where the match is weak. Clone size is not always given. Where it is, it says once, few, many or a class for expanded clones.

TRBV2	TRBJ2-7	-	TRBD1	CASRQGVYEQYF	TGTGCCAGCCGACAGGGGGTCTACGAGCAGTACTTC
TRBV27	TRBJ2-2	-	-	CASSSGTTLPGELFF	TGTGCCAGCAGCTCCGGGACAACCTTACCGGGGGAGCTGTTTTTT
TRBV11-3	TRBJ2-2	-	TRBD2	CASSRRAGAGENTGELFF	TGTGCCAGCAGCCGCCGAGCGGGAGCGGGGGAGAACACCGGGGAGCTGTTTTTT
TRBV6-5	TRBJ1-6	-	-	CASSYSRDSPLHF	TGTGCCAGCAGTTACTCGAGGGATTCACCCCTCCACTTT
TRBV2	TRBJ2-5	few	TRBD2	CASSTPLTGTSGVGTQYF	TGTGCCAGCAGTACCCCCCTTACCGGGACTAGCGGGGTTGGGACCCAGTACTTC
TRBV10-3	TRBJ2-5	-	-	CAIKSENQETQYF	TGTGCCATCAAAAGCGAGAACCAAGAGACCCAGTACTTC
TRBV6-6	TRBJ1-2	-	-	CASTAPTGYGYTF	TGTGCCAGCACCGCTCCTACGGGCTATGGCTACACCTTC
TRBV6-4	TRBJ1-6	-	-	CASSDRPGDSPLHF	TGTGCCAGCAGTGACAGGCCCGGGGATTCACCCCTCCACTTT
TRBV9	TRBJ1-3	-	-	CASSVGELGNTIYF	TGTGCCAGCAGCGTTGGGGAGCTTGGAAACACCATATATTTT
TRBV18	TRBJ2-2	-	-	CASSLGTNTGELFF	TGTGCCAGCTCACTGGGGACTAACACCGGGGAGCTGTTTTTT
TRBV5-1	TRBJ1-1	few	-	CASSLTAVMNTEAFF	TGCGCCAGCAGCTTGACGGCGGTTATGAACACTGAAGCTTTCTTT
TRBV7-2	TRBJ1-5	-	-	CASSREGMTQPQHF	TGTGCCAGCAGCCGGGAGGGAATGACTCAGCCCCAGCATTTT
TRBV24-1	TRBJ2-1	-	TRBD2	CATSDFGGDEQFF	TGTGCCACCAGTGATTTCGGGGGGGATGAGCAGTTCTTC
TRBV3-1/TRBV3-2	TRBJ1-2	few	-	CASSLTGRGVGGYTF	TGTGCCAGCAGCCTCACGGGGCGGGGGGTAGGTGGCTACACCTTC
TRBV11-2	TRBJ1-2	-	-	CASSDGGKYNYGYTF	TGTGCCAGCAGCGACGGGGGGAAATATAACTATGGCTACACCTTC
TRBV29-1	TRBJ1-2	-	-	CSVGGEGDGYTF	TGCAGCGTTGGAGGGGAGGGAGATGGCTACACCTTC
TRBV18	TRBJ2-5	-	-	CASSPNYREETQYF	TGTGCCAGCTCACCGAACTACAGGGAAGAGACCCAGTACTTC
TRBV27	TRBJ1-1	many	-	CASSLGPGTEAFF	TGTGCCAGCAGTCTAGGACCGGGGACTGAAGCTTTCTTT
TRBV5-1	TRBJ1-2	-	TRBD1	CASSLAGGAYTF	TGCGCCAGCAGCTTGGCAGGGGGTGCCTACACCTTC
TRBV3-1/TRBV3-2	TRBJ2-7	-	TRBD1	CASSQDGTGLYEQYF	TGTGCCAGCAGCCAAGACGGGACAGGACTCTACGAGCAGTACTTC
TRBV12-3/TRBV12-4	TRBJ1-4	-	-	CASSWGQNEKLFF	TGTGCCAGCAGTTGGGGACAAAATGAAAAACTGTTTTTT
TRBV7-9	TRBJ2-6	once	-	CASSRDTGSGANVLTF	TGTGCCAGCAGCCGGGACACCGGCTCTGGGGCCAACGTCCTGACTTTC
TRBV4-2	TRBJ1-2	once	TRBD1	CASSLPGQYYGYTF	TGTGCCAGCAGCCTACCGGGACAGTACTATGGCTACACCTTC
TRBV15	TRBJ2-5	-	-	CATSGLGGETQYF	TGTGCCACCAGCGGTCTGGGGGGAGAGACCCAGTACTTC
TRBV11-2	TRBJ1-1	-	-	CASSLVKGMAEAFF	TGTGCCAGCAGCTTAGTGAAGGGGATGGCTGAAGCTTTCTTT
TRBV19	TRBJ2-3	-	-	CASSRRDWRLSQYF	TGTGCCAGTAGTAGGAGGGACTGGCGTTTGTCGCAGTATTTT
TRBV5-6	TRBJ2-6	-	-	CASSPQPSGANILTF	TGTGCCAGCAGCCCCCAGCCCTCTGGGGCCAACATCCTGACTTTC
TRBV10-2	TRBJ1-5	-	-	CASSDSGQPQHF	TGCGCCAGCAGTGATTCGGGTCAGCCCCAGCATTTT
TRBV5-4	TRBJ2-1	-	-	CASSFGWGSDNEQFF	TGTGCCAGCAGCTTCGGTTGGGGTAGCGACAATGAGCAGTTCTTC
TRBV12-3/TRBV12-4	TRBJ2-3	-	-	CASSLYTDTQYF	TGTGCCAGCAGCCTCTACACAGATACGCAGTATTTT
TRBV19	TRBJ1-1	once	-	CASSPLSREKAFF	TGTGCCAGTAGCCCCCTCTCGAGAGAGAAAGCTTTCTTT
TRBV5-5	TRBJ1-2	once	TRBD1	CASSLAGTGGLYGYTF	TGTGCCAGCAGCTTGGCCGGGACAGGGGGACTCTATGGCTACACCTTC
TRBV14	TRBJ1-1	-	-	CASSQFRDTEAFF	TGTGCCAGCAGCCAATTCAGGGACACTGAAGCTTTCTTT
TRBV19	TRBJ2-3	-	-	CASSMSLTGGHSKKDTQYF	TGTGCCAGTAGTATGTCCCTGACGGGGGGACACTCCAAGAAAGATACGCAGTATTTT
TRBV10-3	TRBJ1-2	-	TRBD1	CAISVGQGVRDGYTF	TGTGCCATCAGTGTCGGACAGGGGGTCCGAGATGGCTACACCTTC
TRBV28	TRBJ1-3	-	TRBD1	CASSLLQGATGNTIYF	TGTGCCAGCAGTTTATTACAGGGGGCTACTGGAAACACCATATATTTT
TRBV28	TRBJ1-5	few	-	CASSTGNREPQHF	TGTGCCAGCAGTACGGGTAATCGCGAGCCCCAGCATTTT
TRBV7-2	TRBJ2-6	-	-	CASRRTGTGANVLTF	TGTGCCAGCAGACGAACAGGGACTGGGGCCAACGTCCTGACTTTC